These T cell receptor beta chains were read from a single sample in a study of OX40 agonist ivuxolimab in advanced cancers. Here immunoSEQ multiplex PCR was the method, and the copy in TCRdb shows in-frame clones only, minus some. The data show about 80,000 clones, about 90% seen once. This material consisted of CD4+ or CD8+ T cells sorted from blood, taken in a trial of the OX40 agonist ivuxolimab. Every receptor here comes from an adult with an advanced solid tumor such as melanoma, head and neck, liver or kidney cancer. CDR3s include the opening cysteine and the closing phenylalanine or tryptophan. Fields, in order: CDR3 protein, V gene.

CDR3 protein: CASSGVGYGYTF
V gene: TRBV13

CDR3 protein: CASSLVRVQGRRTSYEQYF
V gene: TRBV5-1

CDR3 protein: CASVLAGDTQYF
V gene: TRBV6-6

CDR3 protein: CASSSGEPNQKLFF
V gene: TRBV5-1

CDR3 protein: CASSTDGSGGTEAFF
V gene: TRBV7-2

CDR3 protein: CASSFVGVPEAFF
V gene: TRBV27

CDR3 protein: CASTSPASGGAIDTQYF
V gene: TRBV7-8

CDR3 protein: CASSWSRVEGTDTQYF
V gene: TRBV27

CDR3 protein: CASRNREFKNIQYF
V gene: TRBV27

CDR3 protein: CASSQHEETQYF
V gene: TRBV9

CDR3 protein: CASRPTRGTQETQYF
V gene: TRBV28

CDR3 protein: CASSIWGGNQPQHF
V gene: TRBV19

CDR3 protein: CASSQDREAGNQPQHF
V gene: TRBV4-1

CDR3 protein: CASSPGRSYEQYF
V gene: TRBV7-6

CDR3 protein: CASSYSAGTNQPQHF
V gene: TRBV6-6

CDR3 protein: CASSLAAPGAFTPLHF
V gene: TRBV5-1

CDR3 protein: CASSRTEQFF
V gene: TRBV7-3

CDR3 protein: CASSPGTVNNQPQHF
V gene: TRBV4-1

CDR3 protein: CASSPSEATNYGYTF
V gene: TRBV4-2

CDR3 protein: CATSRVAPQGNQPQHF
V gene: TRBV15

CDR3 protein: CASSEVGDNEQFF
V gene: TRBV6-4

CDR3 protein: CASSLGLATNEKLFF
V gene: TRBV7-9

CDR3 protein: CASSLSGGRYEQYF
V gene: TRBV19

CDR3 protein: CASSSDRGLTEAFF
V gene: TRBV6-5

CDR3 protein: CASRPRTGTYEQYF
V gene: TRBV6-1

CDR3 protein: CAWTTDIYYGYTF
V gene: TRBV30

CDR3 protein: CASSLDIGQGEYTGELFF
V gene: TRBV5-1

CDR3 protein: CASSPPGGYEQYF
V gene: TRBV6-5

CDR3 protein: CASSLTDSHSGANVLTF
V gene: TRBV7-7

CDR3 protein: CASSMAASNYGYTF
V gene: TRBV19

CDR3 protein: CASISRDRPYEQYF
V gene: TRBV19